The 14 T cell receptor beta chains reported below all come from one sample, sequenced in a study of cytomegalovirus exposure and HLA in healthy donors. It was with 60 Vbeta and 13 Jbeta primers that the PCR ran. Generated by immunoSEQ multiplex PCR, the TCRdb table keeps only in-frame clones and is missing some. The table has more than 95,000 clones, around two thirds seen once; the top ten hold roughly 3.4%. What was sequenced was PBMCs. The receptor set was obtained from a woman between 50 and 59 years old in good health and CMV-seronegative.

V gene TRBV19 combines with J gene TRBJ1-5, with D unclear. V was pared by 1 base and J by 6 bases, with 7 bases between. The CDR3 has 13 amino acids. The germline CDR1 and CDR2 sequences are LNHDA and SQIVND (reference sequence). The CDR3 reads CASSIAAGQPQHF. The CDR3 DNA follows: TGTGCCAGTAGTATAGCCGCAGGTCAGCCCCAGCATTTT. Filled out from reference TRBV19 and TRBJ1-5, the complete variable domain reads DGGITQSPKYLFRKEGQNVTLSCEQNLNHDAMYWYRQDPGQGLRLIYYSQIVNDFQKGDIAEGYSVSREKKESFPLTVTSAQKNPTAFYLCASSIAAGQPQHFGDGTRLSIL.

V gene TRBV28 combines with J gene TRBJ2-7, with 9 bases that match TRBD2. Per the germline V gene, CDR1 is MDHEN and CDR2 is SYDVKM. The length of the CDR3 is 15 residues. Losses at the gene ends were 3 bases for V and 5 bases for J; bases not matched to a gene: 8. The CDR3, as DNA: TGTGCCAGCAGTTTTACGACTAGCGGTATCGACGAGCAGTACTTC. Translated: CASSFTTSGIDEQYF.

This clone has just a few counts. J is TRBJ2-6 and V is TRBV25-1; no clear D gene. Trimming took off 2 bases at V and 0 bases at J, with 8 bases between the two ends. Germline CDR1 is MGHDK and CDR2 is SYGVNS. CDR3 size: 16 residues. The DNA for the CDR3 is TGTGCCAGCAGTGAAATGACGGGCTCTGGGGCCAACGTCCTGACTTTC. Protein: CASSEMTGSGANVLTF.

The chain links TRBV10-3 to TRBJ1-2; TRBD1 is a possible D gene (5 bases). The V gene's germline CDR1 is ENHRY and CDR2 SYGVKD. There are 15 residues in the CDR3. With 8 bases removed from V and 4 bases from J, the gap between germline ends came to 20 bases. The DNA for the CDR3 is TGTGCCATCCGCCCCGGTACAGGAACGGGCTATGGCTACACCTTC. This codes for CAIRPGTGTGYGYTF.

V is TRBV6-5 and J is TRBJ1-1, with D possibly matching TRBD1 (5 bases). This CDR3 has 13 amino acids. CDR1 and CDR2 (germline): MNHEY, SVGAGI. The V and J ends lost 7 bases and 4 bases respectively, with 13 bases between them. The CDR3 loop reads CASTLRGGTEAFF. DNA of the CDR3: TGTGCCAGCACCCTACGGGGGGGCACTGAAGCTTTCTTT.

This sequence joins TRBV19 and TRBJ2-5; D not certain. The V gene lost 4 bases and the J gene lost 3 bases, with 9 bases spanning the gap. The CDR3 sequence is 13 residues long. Germline CDR1 and CDR2: LNHDA and SQIVND (reference sequence). The CDR3 reads CASSSQIEETQYF. The DNA of the CDR3 is TGTGCCAGTAGTAGCCAGATTGAAGAGACCCAGTACTTC.

The J gene is TRBJ2-1, the V gene TRBV7-9; D is unresolved. From germline, CDR1 is SEHNR and CDR2 FQNEAQ (reference sequence). The CDR3 covers 14 residues. Trimming left V 2 bases short and J 6 bases short, with 11 bases between. In nucleotides, the CDR3 is TGTGCCAGCAGCTTACCCAGAATCCCCAATGAGCAGTTCTTC. Amino acids: CASSLPRIPNEQFF.

V usage is TRBV7-6 and J usage is TRBJ2-5, with a possible D match to TRBD2 (6 bases). Gene TRBJ2-7 matches the end of the DNA better, so the J call may be wrong. The CDR3 totals 16 residues. In germline, CDR1 is SGHVS, CDR2 FNYEAQ. CDR3 region: CASSLEVAGTPYEQYF. In nucleotides, the CDR3 is TGTGCCAGCAGCTTAGAAGTCGCAGGGACTCCCTACGAGCAGTACTTC.

This sequence joins TRBV6-5 and TRBJ1-1; D may be TRBD1 (5 bases). The length of the CDR3 is 13 residues. V shed 6 bases and J shed 11 bases, with 19 bases lying between them. Germline V CDR1 and CDR2: MNHEY, SVGAGI. The CDR3 nucleotides are TGTGCCAGCAGCAGACAGCCCGGGGGTCGGGCTTTCTTT. Encoded protein: CASSRQPGGRAFF.

V and J are TRBV5-1 and TRBJ2-5; the match to TRBD2 covers 8 bases. With V trimmed by 5 bases and J by 5 bases, 14 bases remained unmatched. Germline lookup yields CDR1 SGHRS and CDR2 YFSETQ. This CDR3 spans 16 amino acids. The CDR3 nucleotides read TGCGCCAGCAGACGGGAGGGCCTCCTGGAGGTCGAGACCCAGTACTTC. Translated: CASRREGLLEVETQYF.

This chain links TRBV5-1 with TRBJ1-5, with D maybe TRBD1 (5 bases). This CDR3 region has 17 residues. Trimming removed 0 bases at V and 2 bases at J, with 15 bases between. The germline V gene has CDR1 SGHRS and CDR2 YFSETQ. The CDR3 coding sequence is TGCGCCAGCAGCTTGGCTCCACCTGAGACAGGCAATCAGCCCCAGCATTTT. This codes for CASSLAPPETGNQPQHF.

The chain carries TRBV25-1 and TRBJ2-3; D remains unclear. Germline CDR1 MGHDK, CDR2 SYGVNS. Trimming removed 3 bases at V and 1 base at J, with 14 bases between. The CDR3 spans 16 residues. This CDR3 reads CASSDTTHGGTDTQYF. The CDR3 nucleotides read TGTGCCAGCAGTGATACGACTCACGGAGGCACAGATACGCAGTATTTT.

This chain links TRBV18 with TRBJ1-1; tentatively, D is TRBD1 (6 bases). Looked up from germline, CDR1 is KGHSH and CDR2 is LQKENI. This CDR3 contains 21 residues. Deletions cut 3 bases from V and 4 bases from J, with 33 bases between. The CDR3 DNA reads TGTGCCAGCTCACCGGCGATATACGACCGGGACAACCCAAGGGGGGGCACTGAAGCTTTCTTT. This translates into CASSPAIYDRDNPRGGTEAFF.

This rearrangement joins TRBV5-4 to TRBJ2-2; the D gene is possibly TRBD1 (5 bases). This CDR3 has 17 amino acids. Deletions cut 2 bases from V and 0 bases from J, with 14 bases between. Germline V CDR1 and CDR2: SGHNT, YYREEE (reference sequence). The CDR3 nucleotides read TGTGCCAGCAGCTTATCCGCAGGACACGCGAACACCGGGGAGCTGTTTTTT. It specifies CASSLSAGHANTGELFF.